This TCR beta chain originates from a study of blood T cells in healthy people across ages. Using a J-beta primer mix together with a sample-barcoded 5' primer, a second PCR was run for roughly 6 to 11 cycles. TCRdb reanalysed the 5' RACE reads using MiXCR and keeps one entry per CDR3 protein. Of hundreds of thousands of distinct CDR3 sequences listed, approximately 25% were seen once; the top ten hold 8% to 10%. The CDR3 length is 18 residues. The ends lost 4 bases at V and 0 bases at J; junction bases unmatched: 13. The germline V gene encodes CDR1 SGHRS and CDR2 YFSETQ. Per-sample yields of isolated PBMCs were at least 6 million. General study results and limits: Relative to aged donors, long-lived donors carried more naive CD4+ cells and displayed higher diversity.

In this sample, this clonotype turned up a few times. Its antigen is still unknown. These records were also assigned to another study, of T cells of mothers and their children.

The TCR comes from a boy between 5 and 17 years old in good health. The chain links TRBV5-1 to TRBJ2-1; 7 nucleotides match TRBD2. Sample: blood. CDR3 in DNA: TGCGCCAGCAGCCATCTAGCGGCCGGGTCGAGCTCCTACAATGAGCAGTTCTTC. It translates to CASSHLAAGSSSYNEQFF.